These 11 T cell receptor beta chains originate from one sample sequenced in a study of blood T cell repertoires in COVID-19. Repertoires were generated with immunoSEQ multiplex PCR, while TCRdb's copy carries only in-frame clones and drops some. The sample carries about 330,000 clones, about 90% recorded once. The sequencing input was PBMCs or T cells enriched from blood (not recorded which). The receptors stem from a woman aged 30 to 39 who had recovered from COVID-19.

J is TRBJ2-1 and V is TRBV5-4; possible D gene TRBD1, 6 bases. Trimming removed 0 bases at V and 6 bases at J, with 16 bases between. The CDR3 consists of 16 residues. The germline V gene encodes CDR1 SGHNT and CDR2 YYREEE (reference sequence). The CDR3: CASSLDRVRGSNEQFF. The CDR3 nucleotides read TGTGCCAGCAGCTTGGACAGGGTTAGGGGCTCCAATGAGCAGTTCTTC.

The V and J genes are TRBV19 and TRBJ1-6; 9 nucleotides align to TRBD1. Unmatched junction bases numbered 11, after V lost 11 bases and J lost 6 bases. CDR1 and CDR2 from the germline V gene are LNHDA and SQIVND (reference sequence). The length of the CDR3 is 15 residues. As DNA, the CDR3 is TGTGCCGTCTCGCCGGGACAGGGTTTTAATTCACCCCTCCACTTT. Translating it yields CAVSPGQGFNSPLHF.

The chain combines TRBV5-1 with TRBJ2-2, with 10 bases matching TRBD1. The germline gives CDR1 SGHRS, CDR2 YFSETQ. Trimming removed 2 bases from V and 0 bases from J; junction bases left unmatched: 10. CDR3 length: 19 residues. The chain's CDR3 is CASSLTGQGTLSNTGELFF. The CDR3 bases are TGCGCCAGCAGCTTAACGGGACAGGGGACATTATCGAACACCGGGGAGCTGTTTTTT. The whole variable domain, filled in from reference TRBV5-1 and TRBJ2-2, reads KAGVTQTPRYLIKTRGQQVTLSCSPISGHRSVSWYQQTPGQGLQFLFEYFSETQRNKGNFPGRFSGRQFSNSRSEMNVSTLELGDSALYLCASSLTGQGTLSNTGELFFGEGSRLTVL.

CDR3 sequence (DNA): TGCGCCAGCAGTGGGTGGCAGGGCCGTGGAGGCTACACCTTC. This gives the protein CASSGWQGRGGYTF. The rearrangement uses TRBV10-1 and TRBJ1-2, with a weak D call TRBD1 (5 bases). The ends were cut back, 4 bases at V and 8 bases at J, with 17 bases in the middle. This CDR3 region has 14 residues. CDR1 is WNHNN and CDR2 is SYGVQD in the germline V gene (reference sequence).

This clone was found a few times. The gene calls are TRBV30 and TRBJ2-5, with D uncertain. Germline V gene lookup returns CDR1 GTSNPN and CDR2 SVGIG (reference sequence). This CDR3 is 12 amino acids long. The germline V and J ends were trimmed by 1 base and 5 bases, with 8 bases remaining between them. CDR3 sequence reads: CAWSAFGETQYF. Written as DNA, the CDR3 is TGTGCCTGGAGTGCTTTCGGGGAGACCCAGTACTTC.

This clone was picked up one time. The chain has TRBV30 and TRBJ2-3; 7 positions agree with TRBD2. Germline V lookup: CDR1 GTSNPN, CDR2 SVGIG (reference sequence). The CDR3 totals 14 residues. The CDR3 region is CATGGLDSTDTQYF. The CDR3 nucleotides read TGTGCTACCGGTGGACTAGACTCCACAGATACGCAGTATTTT. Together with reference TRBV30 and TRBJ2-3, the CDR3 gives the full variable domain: SQTIHQWPATLVQPVGSPLSLECTVEGTSNPNLYWYRQAAGRGLQLLFYSVGIGQISSEVPQNLSASRPQDRQFILSSKKLLLSDSGFYLCATGGLDSTDTQYFGPGTRLTVL.

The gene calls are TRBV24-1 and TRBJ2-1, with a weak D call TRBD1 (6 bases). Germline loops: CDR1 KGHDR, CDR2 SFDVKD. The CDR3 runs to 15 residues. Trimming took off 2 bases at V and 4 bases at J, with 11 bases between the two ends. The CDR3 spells CATSDSGRGYNEQFF. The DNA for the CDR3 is TGTGCCACCAGTGATTCGGGCAGGGGATACAATGAGCAGTTCTTC.

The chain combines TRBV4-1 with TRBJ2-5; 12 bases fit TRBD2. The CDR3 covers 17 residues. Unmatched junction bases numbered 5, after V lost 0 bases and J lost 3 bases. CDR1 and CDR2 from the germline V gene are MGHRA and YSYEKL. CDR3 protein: CASSQEIGLAGKETQYF. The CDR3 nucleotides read TGCGCCAGCAGCCAAGAGATTGGACTAGCGGGGAAAGAGACCCAGTACTTC.

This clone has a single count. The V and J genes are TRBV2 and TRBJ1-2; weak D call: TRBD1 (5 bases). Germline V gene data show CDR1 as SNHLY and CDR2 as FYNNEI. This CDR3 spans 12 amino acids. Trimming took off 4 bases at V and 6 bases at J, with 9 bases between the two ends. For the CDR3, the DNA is TGTGCCAGCAGTGTAGGACACGATGGCTACACCTTC. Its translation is CASSVGHDGYTF.

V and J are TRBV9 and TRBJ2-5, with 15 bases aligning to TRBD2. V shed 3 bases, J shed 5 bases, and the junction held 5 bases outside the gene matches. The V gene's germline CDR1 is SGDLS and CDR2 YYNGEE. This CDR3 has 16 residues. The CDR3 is CASSEWTSGGVETQYF. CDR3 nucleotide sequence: TGTGCCAGCAGCGAATGGACTAGCGGGGGGGTCGAGACCCAGTACTTC.

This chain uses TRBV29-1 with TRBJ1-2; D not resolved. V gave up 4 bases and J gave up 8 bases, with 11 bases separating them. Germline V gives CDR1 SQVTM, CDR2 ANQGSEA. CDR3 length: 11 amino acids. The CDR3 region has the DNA TGCAGCGTTGTTGAGCGGGAAGGCTACACCTTC. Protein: CSVVEREGYTF.